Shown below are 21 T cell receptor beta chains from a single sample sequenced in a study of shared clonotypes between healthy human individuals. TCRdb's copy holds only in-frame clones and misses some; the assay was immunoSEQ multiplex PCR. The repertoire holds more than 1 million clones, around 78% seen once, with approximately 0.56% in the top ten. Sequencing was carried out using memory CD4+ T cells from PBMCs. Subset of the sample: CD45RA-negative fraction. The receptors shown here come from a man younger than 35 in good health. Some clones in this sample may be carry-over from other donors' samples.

DNA for the CDR3: TGTGCCAGCAGTTACCCCCGGGACGGCTCCTATGGCTACACCTTC. This codes for CASSYPRDGSYGYTF. This chain connects TRBV6-5 to TRBJ1-2; perhaps TRBD1 as D (5 bases). There are 15 residues in the CDR3. Germline assignment: CDR1 MNHEY and CDR2 SVGAGI. The V end was cut by 2 bases, the J end by 4 bases, with 14 bases between.

CDR3 nucleotides: TGTGCCTGGACTGGACACGGCCAAGAGACCCAGTACTTC. Translating it yields CAWTGHGQETQYF. The V call is TRBV30, the J call TRBJ2-5, with D tentatively TRBD1 (5 bases). With 4 bases removed from V and 1 base from J, the gap between germline ends came to 10 bases. The CDR3 runs to 13 residues. The germline gives CDR1 GTSNPN, CDR2 SVGIG (reference sequence).

In DNA form, the CDR3 reads TGCGCCAGCAGCCGCGCAGGGGCTAGCACAGATACGCAGTATTTT. Translating it yields CASSRAGASTDTQYF. The chain uses TRBV4-1 and TRBJ2-3; the D gene is possibly TRBD1 (6 bases). Trimming cost V 4 bases and J 0 bases, with 11 bases left between them. The length of the CDR3 is 15 residues. Germline V lookup: CDR1 MGHRA, CDR2 YSYEKL.

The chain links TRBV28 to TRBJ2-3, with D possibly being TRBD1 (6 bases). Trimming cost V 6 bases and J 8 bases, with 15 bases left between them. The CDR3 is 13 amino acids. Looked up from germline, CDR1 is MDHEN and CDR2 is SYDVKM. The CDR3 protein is CASSRDNEGTQYF. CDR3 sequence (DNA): TGTGCCAGCAGCCGGGACAACGAGGGTACGCAGTATTTT.

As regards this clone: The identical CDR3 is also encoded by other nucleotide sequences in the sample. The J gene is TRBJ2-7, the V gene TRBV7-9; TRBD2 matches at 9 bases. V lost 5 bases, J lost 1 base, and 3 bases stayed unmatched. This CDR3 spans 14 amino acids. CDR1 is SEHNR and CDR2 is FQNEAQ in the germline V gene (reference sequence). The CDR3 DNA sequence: TGTGCCAGCAGCCTAAGCGGGGGGTCCTACGAGCAGTACTTC. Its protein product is CASSLSGGSYEQYF.

The CDR3 here is CASTWDRGYGYTF. CDR3 in DNA: TGTGCCAGCACCTGGGACAGGGGGTATGGCTACACCTTC. The chain employs TRBV7-2 and TRBJ1-2, with 11 bases that match TRBD1. V trimming: 7 bases; J trimming: 5 bases; junction bases outside the gene matches: 3. The CDR3 is 13 amino acids. The germline CDR1 and CDR2 sequences are SGHTA and FQGNSA.

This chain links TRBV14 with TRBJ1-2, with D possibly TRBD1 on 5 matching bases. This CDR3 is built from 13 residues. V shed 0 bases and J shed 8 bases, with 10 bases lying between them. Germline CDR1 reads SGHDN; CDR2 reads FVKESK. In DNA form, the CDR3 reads TGTGCCAGCAGCCAAGATTGGGGGGACGGCTACACCTTC. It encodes CASSQDWGDGYTF.

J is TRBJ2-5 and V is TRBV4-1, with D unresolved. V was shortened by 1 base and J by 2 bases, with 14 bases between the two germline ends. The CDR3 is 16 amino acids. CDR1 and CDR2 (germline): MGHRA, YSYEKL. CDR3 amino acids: CASSQVVRRQQETQYF. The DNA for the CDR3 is TGCGCCAGCAGCCAAGTTGTCAGGCGCCAGCAAGAGACCCAGTACTTC.

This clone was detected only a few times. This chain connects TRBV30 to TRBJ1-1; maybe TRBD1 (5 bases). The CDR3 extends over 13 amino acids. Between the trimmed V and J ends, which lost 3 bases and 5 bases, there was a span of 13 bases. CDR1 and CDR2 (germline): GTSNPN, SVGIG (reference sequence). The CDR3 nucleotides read TGTGCCTGGAGCCTTCGGAGGGGAACTGAAGCTTTCTTT. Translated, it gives CAWSLRRGTEAFF.

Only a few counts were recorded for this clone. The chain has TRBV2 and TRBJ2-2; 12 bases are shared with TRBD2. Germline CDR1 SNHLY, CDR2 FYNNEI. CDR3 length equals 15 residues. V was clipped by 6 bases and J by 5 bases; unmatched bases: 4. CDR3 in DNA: TGTGCCAGCAGACCCGGGACTAGCGGGACCGGGGAGCTGTTTTTT. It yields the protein CASRPGTSGTGELFF.

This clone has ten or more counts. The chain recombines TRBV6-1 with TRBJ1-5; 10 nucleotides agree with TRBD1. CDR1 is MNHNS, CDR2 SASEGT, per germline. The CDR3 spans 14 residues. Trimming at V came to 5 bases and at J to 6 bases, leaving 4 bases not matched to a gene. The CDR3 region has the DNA TGTGCCAGCAGTAGGGACAGGGGAGGTCAGCCCCAGCATTTT. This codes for CASSRDRGGQPQHF.

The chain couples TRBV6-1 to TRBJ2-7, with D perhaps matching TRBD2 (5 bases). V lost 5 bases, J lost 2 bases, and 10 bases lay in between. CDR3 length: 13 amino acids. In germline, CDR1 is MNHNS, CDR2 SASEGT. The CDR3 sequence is CASSPSTTYEQYF. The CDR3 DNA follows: TGTGCCAGCAGTCCTAGCACTACCTACGAGCAGTACTTC.

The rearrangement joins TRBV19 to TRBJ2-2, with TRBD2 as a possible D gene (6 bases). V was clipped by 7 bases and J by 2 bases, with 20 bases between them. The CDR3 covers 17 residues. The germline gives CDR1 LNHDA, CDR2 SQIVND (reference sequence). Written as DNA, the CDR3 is TGTGCCAGTAAGAGGGGCGGCGGGACCGCTAACACCGGGGAGCTGTTTTTT. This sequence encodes CASKRGGGTANTGELFF.

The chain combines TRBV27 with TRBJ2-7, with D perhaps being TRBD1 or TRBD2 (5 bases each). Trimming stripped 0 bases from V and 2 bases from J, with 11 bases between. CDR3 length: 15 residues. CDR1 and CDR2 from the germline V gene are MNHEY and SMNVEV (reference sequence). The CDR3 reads CASSLSWGSTYEQYF. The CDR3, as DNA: TGTGCCAGCAGTTTATCGTGGGGGAGCACCTACGAGCAGTACTTC.

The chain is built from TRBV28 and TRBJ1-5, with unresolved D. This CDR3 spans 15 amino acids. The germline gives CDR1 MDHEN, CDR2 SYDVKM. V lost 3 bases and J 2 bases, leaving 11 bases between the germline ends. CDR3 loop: CASSFSGIRNQPQHF. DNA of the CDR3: TGTGCCAGCAGTTTTTCAGGTATTCGCAATCAGCCCCAGCATTTT. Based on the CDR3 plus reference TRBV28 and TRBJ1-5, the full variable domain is DVKVTQSSRYLVKRTGEKVFLECVQDMDHENMFWYRQDPGLGLRLIYFSYDVKMKEKGDIPEGYSVSREKKERFSLILESASTNQTSMYLCASSFSGIRNQPQHFGDGTRLSIL.

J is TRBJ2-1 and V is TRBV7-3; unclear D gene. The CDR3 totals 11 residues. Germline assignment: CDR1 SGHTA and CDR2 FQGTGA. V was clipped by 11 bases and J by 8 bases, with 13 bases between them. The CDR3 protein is CAELLRDEQFF. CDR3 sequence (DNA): TGTGCCGAGCTTTTGCGTGATGAGCAGTTCTTC.

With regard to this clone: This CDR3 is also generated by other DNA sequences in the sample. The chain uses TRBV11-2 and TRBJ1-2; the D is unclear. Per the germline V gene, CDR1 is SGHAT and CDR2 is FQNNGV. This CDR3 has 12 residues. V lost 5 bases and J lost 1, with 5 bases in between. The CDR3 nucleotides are TGTGCCAGCAGCGGACGTAACTATGGCTACACCTTC. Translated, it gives CASSGRNYGYTF.

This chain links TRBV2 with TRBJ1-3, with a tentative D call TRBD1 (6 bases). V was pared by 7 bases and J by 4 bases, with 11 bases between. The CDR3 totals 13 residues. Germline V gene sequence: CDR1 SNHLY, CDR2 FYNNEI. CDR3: CASNTGPGNTIYF. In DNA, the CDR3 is TGTGCCAGCAACACAGGGCCGGGAAACACCATATATTTT.

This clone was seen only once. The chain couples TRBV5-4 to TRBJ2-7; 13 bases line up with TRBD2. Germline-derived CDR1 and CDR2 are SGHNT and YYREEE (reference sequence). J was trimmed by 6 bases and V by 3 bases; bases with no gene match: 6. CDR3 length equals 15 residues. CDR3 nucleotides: TGTGCCAGCAGCTCGACTAGCGGGAGGTCGGGCGAGCAGTACTTC. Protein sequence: CASSSTSGRSGEQYF.

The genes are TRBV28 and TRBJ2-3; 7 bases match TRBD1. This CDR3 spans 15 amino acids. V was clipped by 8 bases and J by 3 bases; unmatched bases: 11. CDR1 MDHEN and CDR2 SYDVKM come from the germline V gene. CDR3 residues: CASRPRDRKTDTQYF. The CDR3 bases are TGTGCCAGCCGACCAAGGGACAGAAAAACAGATACGCAGTATTTT.

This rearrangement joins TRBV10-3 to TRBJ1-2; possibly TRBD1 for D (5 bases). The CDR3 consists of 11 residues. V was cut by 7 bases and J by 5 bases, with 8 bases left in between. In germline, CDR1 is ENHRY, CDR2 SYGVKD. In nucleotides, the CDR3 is TGTGCCATCAACGGGGGATATGGCTACACCTTC. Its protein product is CAINGGYGYTF.